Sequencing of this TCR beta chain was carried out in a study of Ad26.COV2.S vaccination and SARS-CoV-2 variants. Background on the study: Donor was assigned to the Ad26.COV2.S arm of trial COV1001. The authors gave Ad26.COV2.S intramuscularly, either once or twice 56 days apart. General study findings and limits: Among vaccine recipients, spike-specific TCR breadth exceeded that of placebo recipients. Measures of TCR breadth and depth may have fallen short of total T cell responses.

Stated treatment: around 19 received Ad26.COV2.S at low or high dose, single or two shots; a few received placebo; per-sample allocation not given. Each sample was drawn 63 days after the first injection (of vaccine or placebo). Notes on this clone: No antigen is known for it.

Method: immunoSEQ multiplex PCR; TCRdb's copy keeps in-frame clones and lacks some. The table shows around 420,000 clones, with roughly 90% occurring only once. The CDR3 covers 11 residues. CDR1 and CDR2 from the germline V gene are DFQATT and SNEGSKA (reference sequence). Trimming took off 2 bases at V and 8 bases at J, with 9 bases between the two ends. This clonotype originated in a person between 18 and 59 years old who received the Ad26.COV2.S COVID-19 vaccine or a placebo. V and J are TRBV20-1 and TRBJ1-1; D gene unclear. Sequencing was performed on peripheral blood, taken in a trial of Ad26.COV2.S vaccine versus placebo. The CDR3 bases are TGCAGTGCTAGATTGGGTGTAGAAGCTTTCTTT. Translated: CSARLGVEAFF.